One sample yielded the 29 T cell receptor beta chains listed below, sequenced in a study of cytomegalovirus exposure and HLA in healthy donors. The PCR was carried out with 60 Vbeta primers and 13 Jbeta primers. Repertoires were generated with immunoSEQ multiplex PCR, while TCRdb's copy carries only in-frame clones and drops some. The sample includes approximately 190,000 clones, 80% to 85% of them seen just once. The sequencing input was PBMCs. The receptors derive from a woman between 18 and 29 years old in good health and CMV-seropositive.

This clone was found a few times. The J gene is TRBJ2-1, the V gene TRBV11-2; D remains ambiguous. The germline gives CDR1 SGHAT, CDR2 FQNNGV. Trimming took 5 bases from V and 6 from J, leaving 8 bases between them. There are 12 residues in the CDR3. The CDR3 DNA follows: TGTGCCAGCAGCAATAGAGGCAATGAGCAGTTCTTC. Its protein product is CASSNRGNEQFF.

This rearrangement joins TRBV6-1 to TRBJ2-7, with 8 positions matching TRBD1. The CDR3 spans 14 residues. The germline V gene encodes CDR1 MNHNS and CDR2 SASEGT. V lost 4 bases and J lost 10; bases outside the gene matches: 12. The CDR3 DNA is TGTGCCAGCAGTGCGACAGGGGTCAGAGTGAATCAGTACTTC. Translating gives CASSATGVRVNQYF.

V and J are TRBV27 and TRBJ2-3; 10 nucleotides match TRBD2. In germline, CDR1 is MNHEY, CDR2 SMNVEV (reference sequence). V was clipped by 4 bases and J by 2 bases; unmatched bases: 9. The CDR3 spans 17 residues. This CDR3 is CASSSQSSGGPTDTQYF. CDR3 DNA: TGTGCCAGCAGTTCGCAATCTAGCGGGGGACCCACAGATACGCAGTATTTT.

This clone was seen a few times. The CDR3: CASKLTGTEAFF. The CDR3 DNA sequence: TGTGCCAGTAAACTAACTGGCACTGAAGCTTTCTTT. This chain connects TRBV5-6 to TRBJ1-1; D not resolved. CDR3 size: 12 residues. The V end was cut by 8 bases, the J end by 4 bases, with 12 bases between. Germline values: CDR1 SGHDT, CDR2 YYEEEE.

There are a few counts of this clone. V gene TRBV5-1 combines with J gene TRBJ2-5, with TRBD2 identical over 8 bases. CDR1 is SGHRS and CDR2 is YFSETQ in the germline V gene. The CDR3 is 15 amino acids. Trimming cost V 0 bases and J 3 bases; bases outside gene matches: 4. The CDR3 nucleotides read TGCGCCAGCAGCTTGGGGGGACTAGGGGAAGAGACCCAGTACTTC. Amino acid sequence: CASSLGGLGEETQYF.

V is TRBV19 and J is TRBJ1-5, with D unresolved. There are 15 residues in the CDR3. The germline V gene has CDR1 LNHDA and CDR2 SQIVND (reference sequence). V gave up 3 bases and J gave up 4 bases, with 13 bases separating them. The CDR3 DNA is TGTGCCAGTAGTATTTTCGTCAGAGGGAATCAGCCCCAGCATTTT. Translation: CASSIFVRGNQPQHF.

This chain links TRBV4-3 with TRBJ2-3, with 7 bases aligning to TRBD2. Germline V gene lookup returns CDR1 LGHNA and CDR2 YSLEER. The CDR3 runs 15 residues. The V and J ends lost 0 bases and 4 bases, in that order; junction bases with no gene match: 4. The CDR3 nucleotides read TGCGCCAGCAGCCAAGATCGACTAGCACCAGATACGCAGTATTTT. This encodes CASSQDRLAPDTQYF.

This rearrangement joins TRBV6-8 to TRBJ1-2; possibly TRBD1 for D (5 bases). This CDR3 region has 13 residues. V gave up 3 bases and J gave up 4 bases, with 9 bases separating them. Germline V gene lookup returns CDR1 MNHGY and CDR2 SAAAGT. In DNA, the CDR3 is TGTGCCAGCAGTTATGGCGGGGGCTATGGCTACACCTTC. Protein sequence: CASSYGGGYGYTF.

This clone has only one observation. The chain recombines TRBV4-1 with TRBJ1-1; D gene unclear. With 1 base removed from V and 5 bases from J, the gap between germline ends came to 8 bases. The CDR3 runs 13 residues. CDR1 is MGHRA, CDR2 YSYEKL, per germline. The CDR3 DNA follows: TGCGCCAGCAGCCAAGTGGCCTGGACTGAAGCTTTCTTT. It yields the protein CASSQVAWTEAFF.

The chain couples TRBV4-1 to TRBJ1-4; D call uncertain. V dropped 1 base and J dropped 4 bases, with 10 bases sitting between them. This CDR3 is 15 amino acids long. Looked up from germline, CDR1 is MGHRA and CDR2 is YSYEKL. The DNA of the CDR3 is TGCGCCAGCAGCCAAGTTTTCCGGTTTAATGAAAAACTGTTTTTT. Amino acids: CASSQVFRFNEKLFF.

This rearrangement joins TRBV9 to TRBJ2-5, with a tentative D call TRBD2 (5 bases). V shed 4 bases and J shed 2 bases, with 15 bases lying between them. The CDR3 is made up of 15 amino acids. Germline V gene data show CDR1 as SGDLS and CDR2 as YYNGEE. The CDR3 sequence: CASSHPGVGQETQYF. DNA for the CDR3: TGTGCCAGCAGCCATCCCGGGGTGGGGCAAGAGACCCAGTACTTC.

The rearrangement links TRBV11-2 to TRBJ1-4; unclear D gene. In germline, CDR1 is SGHAT, CDR2 FQNNGV. The CDR3 totals 13 residues. V was cut by 4 bases and J by 6 bases, with 9 bases left in between. The CDR3 DNA is TGTGCCAGCAGCTCAACTCGGGATGAAAAACTGTTTTTT. This gives the protein CASSSTRDEKLFF.

The V gene is TRBV5-6, the J gene TRBJ1-2; TRBD1 might be the D (6 bases). The V gene's germline CDR1 is SGHDT and CDR2 YYEEEE. Trimming stripped 0 bases from V and 8 bases from J, with 14 bases between. The CDR3 is 14 amino acids. The CDR3 here is CASSLVTGNKGYTF. The CDR3 nucleotides read TGTGCCAGCAGCTTGGTTACAGGGAATAAGGGCTACACCTTC.

The V gene is TRBV4-1, the J gene TRBJ2-3, with 7 bases matching TRBD2. Germline assignment: CDR1 MGHRA and CDR2 YSYEKL. V was clipped by 4 bases and J by 0 bases; unmatched bases: 7. This CDR3 is built from 16 residues. The CDR3 spells CASSPYGGGSTDTQYF. CDR3 DNA: TGCGCCAGCAGCCCCTATGGGGGGGGGAGCACAGATACGCAGTATTTT.

CDR3 in DNA: TGTGCCAGCAGTGATTCACTAGAGGTGACCCAGTACTTC. It is translated as CASSDSLEVTQYF. This sequence joins TRBV2 and TRBJ2-5; possibly TRBD2 for D (5 bases). Trimming took 3 bases from V and 7 from J, leaving 12 bases between them. CDR3 length equals 13 residues. CDR1 and CDR2 (germline): SNHLY, FYNNEI.

J is TRBJ2-1 and V is TRBV2; 12 bases align to TRBD2. Germline CDR1 and CDR2: SNHLY and FYNNEI. The V segment lost 4 bases and the J segment 7 bases; nucleotides outside the gene matches: 11. The CDR3 is 17 amino acids. Here the CDR3 DNA reads TGTGCCAGCAGTGTACGCGGCCTAGCGGGGGGGAAAAATGAGCAGTTCTTC. Its translation: CASSVRGLAGGKNEQFF.

V usage is TRBV29-1 and J usage is TRBJ2-6; possibly TRBD2 for D (5 bases). CDR1 is SQVTM, CDR2 ANQGSEA, per germline. With 6 bases removed from V and 0 bases from J, the gap between germline ends came to 12 bases. The CDR3 runs 15 residues. CDR3 coding DNA: TGCAGCGTCAAAGCGGAGTCCTCTGGGGCCAACGTCCTGACTTTC. Translating gives CSVKAESSGANVLTF.

The chain has TRBV5-5 and TRBJ1-6; 7 nucleotides agree with TRBD1. Germline V gene data show CDR1 as SGHKS and CDR2 as YYEKEE (reference sequence). J was trimmed by 5 bases and V by 4 bases; bases with no gene match: 3. CDR3 size: 14 residues. The CDR3 loop is CASSGDSDNSPLHF. The CDR3 DNA reads as TGTGCCAGCAGCGGGGACAGCGATAATTCACCCCTCCACTTT.

The chain carries TRBV2 and TRBJ2-1; 9 bases agree with TRBD2. Germline CDR1 is SNHLY and CDR2 is FYNNEI. Germline trimming cut 4 bases from V and 7 bases from J; bases unmatched to any gene: 8. This CDR3 spans 15 amino acids. The CDR3, as DNA: TGTGCCAGCAGTGTCCAGGGTAGCGGGGGAAATGAGCAGTTCTTC. Encoded protein: CASSVQGSGGNEQFF.

The rearrangement links TRBV19 to TRBJ2-7; tentatively, D is TRBD1 (5 bases). Germline V gene lookup returns CDR1 LNHDA and CDR2 SQIVND (reference sequence). CDR3 length: 12 amino acids. V was pared by 2 bases and J by 6 bases, with 8 bases between. In nucleotides, the CDR3 is TGTGCCAGTAGTATAAGGGGTGGCGAGCAGTACGTC. Residues: CASSIRGGEQYV.

The genes are TRBV6-6 and TRBJ1-6; weak D call: TRBD1 (6 bases). The germline CDR1 and CDR2 sequences are MNHNY and SVGAGI (reference sequence). This CDR3 comprises 14 residues. Between the trimmed V and J ends, which lost 6 bases and 5 bases, there was a span of 11 bases. The CDR3 region is CASRVGQNNSPLHF. The CDR3 nucleotides read TGTGCCAGCAGGGTTGGACAGAATAATTCACCCCTCCACTTT.

The V gene is TRBV5-1, the J gene TRBJ1-1; 12 bases fit TRBD1. The CDR3 covers 14 residues. Trimming at V came to 0 bases and at J to 12 bases, leaving 6 bases not matched to a gene. CDR1 SGHRS and CDR2 YFSETQ come from the germline V gene. The CDR3 region is CASSLEGQGAGSFF. CDR3 in DNA: TGCGCCAGCAGCTTGGAGGGACAGGGGGCGGGTTCTTTCTTT.

J is TRBJ2-3 and V is TRBV5-1, with 7 bases identical to TRBD1. V was clipped by 5 bases and J by 1 base; unmatched bases: 4. The CDR3 loop spans 14 amino acids. Per the germline V gene, CDR1 is SGHRS and CDR2 is YFSETQ. The CDR3 region has the DNA TGCGCCAGCAGGTCGGGGACAGGCACAGATACGCAGTATTTT. Translation gives CASRSGTGTDTQYF.

This chain uses TRBV12-2 with TRBJ2-1; the table names TRBD2, a call not compared with the DNA. TRBV12-2 represents a pseudogene. This CDR3 comprises 11 residues. CDR3 DNA sequence: TGTGCAAGTCGTCCCCGGAGTGAGCAGTTCTTC. Amino acid sequence: CASRPRSEQFF.

This clone appeared once. The chain uses TRBV19 and TRBJ2-3; TRBD1 matches 9 bases. With V trimmed by 4 bases and J by 4 bases, 3 bases remained unmatched. Germline CDR1 reads LNHDA; CDR2 reads SQIVND (reference sequence). This CDR3 is built from 14 residues. This CDR3 is CASSNRGRSDTQYF. The CDR3 region has the DNA TGTGCCAGTAGTAACAGGGGGCGTTCAGATACGCAGTATTTT.

The rearrangement joins TRBV11-2 to TRBJ1-2; TRBD1 matches at 9 bases. The trim removed 5 bases at V and 3 bases at J, leaving 7 bases unmatched. This CDR3 is built from 15 residues. Germline V gene lookup returns CDR1 SGHAT and CDR2 FQNNGV. The CDR3 DNA reads as TGTGCCAGCAGCCCTGGGACAGGGTGGTACTATGGCTACACCTTC. Amino acids: CASSPGTGWYYGYTF.

This chain links TRBV2 with TRBJ2-3; 9 positions agree with TRBD2. The CDR3 runs to 18 residues. CDR1 is SNHLY and CDR2 is FYNNEI in the germline V gene. The junction had 14 bases not matched to a gene; V was cut back by 4 bases and J by 3 bases. DNA of the CDR3: TGTGCCAGCAGTGCCGGTTGGGGCGGGGGGGTCCAAACAGATACGCAGTATTTT. Translated: CASSAGWGGGVQTDTQYF.

The rearrangement links TRBV11-2 to TRBJ2-1; 12 bases fit TRBD2. The CDR3 loop spans 16 amino acids. V lost 5 bases, J lost 3 bases, and 5 bases stayed unmatched. CDR1 and CDR2 (germline): SGHAT, FQNNGV. DNA for the CDR3: TGTGCCAGCAGCCTACGACTAGCGGGGGTCTACAATGAGCAGTTCTTC. This gives the protein CASSLRLAGVYNEQFF.

The rearrangement joins TRBV2 to TRBJ2-2, with 7 bases fitting TRBD1. In germline, CDR1 is SNHLY, CDR2 FYNNEI. The CDR3 length is 15 residues. J lost 2 bases, V lost 5 bases, and 5 bases had no gene match. The CDR3 spells CASSTGTENTGELFF. DNA for the CDR3: TGTGCCAGCAGTACCGGGACAGAAAACACCGGGGAGCTGTTTTTT.